These T cell receptor beta chains were read from a single sample in a study of beta chain features in type 1 diabetes. The repertoire was sequenced with immunoSEQ multiplex PCR; TCRdb's copy has only in-frame clones and lacks some. This sample carries about 360,000 clones, roughly 12% of them seen once, and the ten largest clones take about 0.017%. Input material: naive CD4+ T cells from blood. The receptors originated from a man between 18 and 35 years old in good health. The CDR3 runs from the conserved cysteine through the conserved F or W. The D gene is left open where the match is weak. Clone size, where shown, is once, few, many, or a class for clones that have expanded.

V gene	clone size	J gene	D gene	CDR3 DNA	CDR3 protein
TRBV10-3	-	TRBJ2-4	TRBD2	TGTGCCATCAGTGACCCGACTAGCGGGAGAGAGGACATTCAGTACTTC	CAISDPTSGREDIQYF
TRBV29-1	few	TRBJ1-2	TRBD1	TGCAGCGTCCGCCGGGACAGTAACTATGGCTACACCTTC	CSVRRDSNYGYTF
TRBV5-4	-	TRBJ1-2	-	TGTGCCAGCAGCTTGGCCGGAACAGGGTGGGGTGGCTACACCTTC	CASSLAGTGWGGYTF
TRBV28	few	TRBJ2-1	-	TGTGCCAGCAGTCCAACTCGGGCAGGGGCTCAGTTCTTC	CASSPTRAGAQFF
TRBV5-4	-	TRBJ2-2	TRBD1	TGTGCCAGCAGTCCCCGACAGGGGGCGCAAGTCGGGGAGCTGTTTTTT	CASSPRQGAQVGELFF
TRBV5-5	few	TRBJ1-2	-	TGTGCCAGCAGCTTGATTGGAGCTGGAAACTATGGCTACACCTTC	CASSLIGAGNYGYTF
TRBV2	few	TRBJ2-5	TRBD2	TGTGCCAGCAGCCCGGTCGGGGGGGGGTACCAAGAGACCCAGTACTTC	CASSPVGGGYQETQYF
TRBV7-2	-	TRBJ2-3	-	TGTGCCAGCAGCCCCCTCGGGACTGAAGTCACAGATACGCAGTATTTT	CASSPLGTEVTDTQYF
TRBV25-1	few	TRBJ1-3	-	TGTGCCAGCAGTGAGCGGACTACTGGAAACACCATATATTTT	CASSERTTGNTIYF
TRBV27	few	TRBJ2-2	-	TGTGCCAGCAGTCCACAGGTGGGGAGGACCGGGGAGCTGTTTTTT	CASSPQVGRTGELFF
TRBV7-2	few	TRBJ2-7	TRBD2	TGTGCCAGCAGCTTAGTTATAGCGGGAGGGCCCTACGAGCAGTACTTC	CASSLVIAGGPYEQYF
TRBV5-4	-	TRBJ2-7	TRBD2	TGTGCCAGCACCCTTAGACTAGCCGTCTACGAGCAGTACTTC	CASTLRLAVYEQYF
TRBV28	few	TRBJ2-7	TRBD1	TGTGCCAGCAGCCTAGGACAGGTCTACGAGCAGTACTTC	CASSLGQVYEQYF
TRBV7-6	-	TRBJ2-1	TRBD2	TGTGCCAGCAGCTTAGCAGGACTAGCGGGGTACAATGAGCAGTTCTTC	CASSLAGLAGYNEQFF
TRBV7-9	-	TRBJ2-6	-	TGTGCCAGCAGCCCAAGGAGAAGGGGCGTCGGGGCCAACGTCCTGACTTTC	CASSPRRRGVGANVLTF
TRBV2	few	TRBJ2-3	-	TGTGCCACCAAGGTGGGCTCGGCAGATACGCAGTATTTT	CATKVGSADTQYF
TRBV6-5	-	TRBJ2-1	-	TGTGCCAGCAGTCGCAGGGTGGGGGAGCAGTTCTTC	CASSRRVGEQFF
TRBV7-2	few	TRBJ2-5	-	TGTGCCAGCAGCAGGACAGTCCAAGAGACCCAGTACTTC	CASSRTVQETQYF